This TCR beta chain was documented in a study of response to subunit inactivated influenza vaccine. General study points: Authors suggested each seasonal influenza vaccination recruits few new T cells.

This clonotype has at least ten counts. Its antigen is as yet unknown. TCRdb re-derived calls from the RT-PCR reads in MiXCR, one entry per CDR3 protein. The repertoire includes approximately 570,000 distinct CDR3 sequences, 7.6% of them detected once, and under 15% sits in the top ten. From germline, CDR1 is SNHLY and CDR2 FYNNEI. CDR3 size: 13 residues. V lost 6 bases, J lost 0 bases, and 6 bases lay in between. This sample comprised PBMCs from blood, obtained around 25 months after vaccination. V is TRBV2 and J is TRBJ1-5, with D uncertain. This TCR came from a man aged 50 to 69 who received an inactivated influenza vaccine. The DNA of the CDR3 is TGTGCCAGCAGGCCGGATAGCAATCAGCCCCAGCATTTT. Translated, it gives CASRPDSNQPQHF. The entire variable domain, with the rest obtained from reference TRBV2 and TRBJ1-5, is as follows: EPEVTQTPSHQVTQMGQEVILRCVPISNHLYFYWYRQILGQKVEFLVSFYNNEISEKSEIFDDQFSVERPDGSNFTLKIRSTKLEDSAMYFCASRPDSNQPQHFGDGTRLSIL.